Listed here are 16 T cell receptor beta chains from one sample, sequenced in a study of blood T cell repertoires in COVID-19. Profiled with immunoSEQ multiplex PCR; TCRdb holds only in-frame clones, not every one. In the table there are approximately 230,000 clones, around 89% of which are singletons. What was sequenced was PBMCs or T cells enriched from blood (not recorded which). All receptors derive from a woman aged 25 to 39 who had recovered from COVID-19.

CDR3 sequence: CAISGQAGTEAFF. Written as DNA, the CDR3 is TGTGCCATATCCGGACAGGCAGGTACTGAAGCTTTCTTT. The rearrangement links TRBV10-3 to TRBJ1-1; 7 nucleotides agree with TRBD1. V lost 9 bases and J lost 5; bases outside the gene matches: 9. CDR1 and CDR2 from the germline V gene are ENHRY and SYGVKD. The CDR3 consists of 13 residues.

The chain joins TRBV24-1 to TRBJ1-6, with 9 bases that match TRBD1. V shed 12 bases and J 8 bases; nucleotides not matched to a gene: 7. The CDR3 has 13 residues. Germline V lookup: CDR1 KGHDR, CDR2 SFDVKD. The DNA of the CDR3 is TGTGCCCCAAGGGACAGGGAGTATTCACCCCTCCACTTT. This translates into CAPRDREYSPLHF.

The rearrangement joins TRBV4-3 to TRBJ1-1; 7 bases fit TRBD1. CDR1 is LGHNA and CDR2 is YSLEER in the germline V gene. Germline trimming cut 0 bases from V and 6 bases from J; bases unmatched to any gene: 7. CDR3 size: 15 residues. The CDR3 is CASSQETGRSAEAFF. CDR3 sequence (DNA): TGCGCCAGCAGCCAAGAGACAGGGAGGAGCGCTGAAGCTTTCTTT.

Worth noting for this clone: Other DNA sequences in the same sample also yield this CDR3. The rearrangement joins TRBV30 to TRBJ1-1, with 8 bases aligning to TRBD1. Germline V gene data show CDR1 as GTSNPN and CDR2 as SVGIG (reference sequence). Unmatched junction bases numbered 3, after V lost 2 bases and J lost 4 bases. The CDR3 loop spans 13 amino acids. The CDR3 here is CAWSPTGGTEAFF. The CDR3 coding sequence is TGTGCCTGGAGTCCAACAGGGGGCACTGAAGCTTTCTTT.

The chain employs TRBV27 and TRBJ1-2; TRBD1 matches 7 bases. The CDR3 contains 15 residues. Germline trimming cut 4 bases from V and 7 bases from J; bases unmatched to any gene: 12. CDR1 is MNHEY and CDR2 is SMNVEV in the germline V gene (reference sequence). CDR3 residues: CASSSFLRGQGGYTF. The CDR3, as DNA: TGTGCCAGCAGTTCCTTCCTGAGGGGGCAAGGTGGCTACACCTTC.

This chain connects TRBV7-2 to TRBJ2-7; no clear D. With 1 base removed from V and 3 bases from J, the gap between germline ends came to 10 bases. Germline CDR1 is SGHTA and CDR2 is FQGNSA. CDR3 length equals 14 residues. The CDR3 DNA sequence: TGTGCCAGCAGCTTAGGGTACAGAAACTACGAGCAGTACTTC. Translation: CASSLGYRNYEQYF.

In nucleotides, the CDR3 is TGTGCCAGCAGTCCGTCTAGAAGCTCTGAAGCTTTCTTT. Translated: CASSPSRSSEAFF. The V call is TRBV6-5, the J call TRBJ1-1; D is unresolved. Per the germline V gene, CDR1 is MNHEY and CDR2 is SVGAGI. CDR3 length: 13 residues. The V end lost 5 bases, the J end lost 6 bases, and 13 bases lay between the germline ends.

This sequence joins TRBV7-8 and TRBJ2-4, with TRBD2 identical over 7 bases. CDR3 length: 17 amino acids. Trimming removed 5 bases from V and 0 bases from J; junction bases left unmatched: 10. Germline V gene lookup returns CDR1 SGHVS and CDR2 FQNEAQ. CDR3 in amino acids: CASSQGQRGLAKNIQYF. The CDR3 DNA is TGTGCCAGCAGCCAAGGTCAGCGGGGCCTAGCCAAAAACATTCAGTACTTC.

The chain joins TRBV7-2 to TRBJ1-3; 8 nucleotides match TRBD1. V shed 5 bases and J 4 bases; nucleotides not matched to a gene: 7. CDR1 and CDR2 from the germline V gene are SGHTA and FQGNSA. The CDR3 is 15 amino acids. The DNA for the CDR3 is TGTGCCAGCAGCCCTGACAGGGGAGCAGGAAACACCATATATTTT. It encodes CASSPDRGAGNTIYF. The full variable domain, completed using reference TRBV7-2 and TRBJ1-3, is GAGVSQSPSNKVTEKGKDVELRCDPISGHTALYWYRQSLGQGLEFLIYFQGNSAPDKSGLPSDRFSAERTGGSVSTLTIQRTQQEDSAVYLCASSPDRGAGNTIYFGEGSWLTVV.

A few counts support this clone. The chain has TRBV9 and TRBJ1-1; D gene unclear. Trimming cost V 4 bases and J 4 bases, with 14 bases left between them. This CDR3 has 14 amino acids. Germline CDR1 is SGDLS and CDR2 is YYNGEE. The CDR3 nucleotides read TGTGCCAGCAGCCCGAATCGGGGAGGCACTGAAGCTTTCTTT. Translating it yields CASSPNRGGTEAFF.

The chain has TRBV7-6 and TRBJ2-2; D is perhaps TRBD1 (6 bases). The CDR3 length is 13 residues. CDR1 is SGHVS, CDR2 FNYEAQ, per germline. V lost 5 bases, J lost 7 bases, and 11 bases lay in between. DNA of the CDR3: TGTGCCAGCAGCGAACAGGGTTTCGGGGAGCTGTTTTTT. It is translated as CASSEQGFGELFF.

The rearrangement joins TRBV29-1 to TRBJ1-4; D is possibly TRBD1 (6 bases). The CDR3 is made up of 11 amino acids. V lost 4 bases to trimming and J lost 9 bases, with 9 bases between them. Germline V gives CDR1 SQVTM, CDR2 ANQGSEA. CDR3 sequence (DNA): TGCAGCGTTGCAACAGGGCAAAAACTGTTTTTT. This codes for CSVATGQKLFF.

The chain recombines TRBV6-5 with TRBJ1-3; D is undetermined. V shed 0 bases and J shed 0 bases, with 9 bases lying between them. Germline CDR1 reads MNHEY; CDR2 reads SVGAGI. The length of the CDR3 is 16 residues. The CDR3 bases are TGTGCCAGCAGTTACTCGAGGGCCTCCTCTGGAAACACCATATATTTT. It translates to CASSYSRASSGNTIYF.

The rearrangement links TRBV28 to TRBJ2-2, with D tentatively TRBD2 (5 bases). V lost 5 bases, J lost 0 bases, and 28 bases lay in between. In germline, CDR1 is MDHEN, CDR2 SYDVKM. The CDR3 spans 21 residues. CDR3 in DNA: TGTGCCAGCAGTCGAAAAAGTGGACCGTGGGGAGTGGACCCGAACACCGGGGAGCTGTTTTTT. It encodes CASSRKSGPWGVDPNTGELFF.

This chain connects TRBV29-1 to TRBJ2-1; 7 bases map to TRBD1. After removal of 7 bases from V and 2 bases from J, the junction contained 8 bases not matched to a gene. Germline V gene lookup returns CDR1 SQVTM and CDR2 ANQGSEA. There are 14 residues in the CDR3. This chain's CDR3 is CSAPAQGAYNEQFF. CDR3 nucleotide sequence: TGCAGCGCTCCCGCGCAGGGGGCCTACAATGAGCAGTTCTTC.

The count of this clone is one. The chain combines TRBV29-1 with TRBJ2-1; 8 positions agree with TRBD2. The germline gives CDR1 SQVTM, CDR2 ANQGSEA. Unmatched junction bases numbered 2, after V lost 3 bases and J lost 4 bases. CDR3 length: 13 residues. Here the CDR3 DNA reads TGCAGCGTTGATGCTAGCGGGTACAATGAGCAGTTCTTC. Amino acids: CSVDASGYNEQFF.